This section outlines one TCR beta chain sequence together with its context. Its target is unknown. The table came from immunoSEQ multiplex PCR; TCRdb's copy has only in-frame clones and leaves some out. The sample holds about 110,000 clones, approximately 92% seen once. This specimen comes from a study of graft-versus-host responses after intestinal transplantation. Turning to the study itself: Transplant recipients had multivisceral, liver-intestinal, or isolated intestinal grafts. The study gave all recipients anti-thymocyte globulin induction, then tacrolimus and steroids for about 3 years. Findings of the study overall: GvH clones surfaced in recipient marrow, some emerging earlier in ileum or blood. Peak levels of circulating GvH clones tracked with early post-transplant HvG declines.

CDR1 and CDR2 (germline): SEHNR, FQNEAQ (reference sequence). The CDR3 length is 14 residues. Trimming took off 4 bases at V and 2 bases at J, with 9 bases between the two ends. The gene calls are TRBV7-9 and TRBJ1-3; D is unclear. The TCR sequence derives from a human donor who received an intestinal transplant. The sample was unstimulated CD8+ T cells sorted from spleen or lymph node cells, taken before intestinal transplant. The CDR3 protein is CASSYYGPGNTIYF. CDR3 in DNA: TGTGCCAGCAGCTACTACGGTCCTGGAAACACCATATATTTT.